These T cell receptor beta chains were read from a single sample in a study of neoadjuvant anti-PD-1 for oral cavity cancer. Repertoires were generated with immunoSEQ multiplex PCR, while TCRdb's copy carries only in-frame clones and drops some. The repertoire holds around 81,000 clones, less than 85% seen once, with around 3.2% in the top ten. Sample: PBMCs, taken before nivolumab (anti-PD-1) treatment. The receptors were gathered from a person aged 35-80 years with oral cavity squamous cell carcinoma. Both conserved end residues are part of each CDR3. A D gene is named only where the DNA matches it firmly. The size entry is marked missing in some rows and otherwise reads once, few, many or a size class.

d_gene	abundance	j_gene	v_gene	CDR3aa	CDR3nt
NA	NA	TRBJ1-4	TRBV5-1	CASSLRGTDNEKLFF	TGCGCCAGCAGCCTGAGGGGGACTGATAATGAAAAACTGTTTTTT
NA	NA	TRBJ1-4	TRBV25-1	CASSDDPTNEKLFF	TGTGCCAGCAGTGACGATCCAACTAATGAAAAACTGTTTTTT
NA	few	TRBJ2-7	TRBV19	CASSTGTRVRYEQYF	TGTGCCAGTAGTACCGGGACAAGGGTACGATACGAGCAGTACTTC
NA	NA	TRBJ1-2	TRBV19	CASNPRTLAYGYTF	TGTGCCAGTAACCCTCGGACTTTAGCCTATGGCTACACCTTC
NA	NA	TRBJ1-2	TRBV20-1	CSAQYYGYTF	TGCAGTGCGCAGTACTATGGCTACACCTTC
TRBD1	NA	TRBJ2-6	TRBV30	CAWSVTGTGNSVLTF	TGTGCCTGGAGTGTAACCGGGACAGGCAATTCCGTCCTGACTTTC
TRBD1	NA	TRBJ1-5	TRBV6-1	CASSVTGGDQPQHF	TGTGCCAGCAGTGTAACAGGGGGCGATCAGCCCCAGCATTTT
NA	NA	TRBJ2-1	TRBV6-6	CASSHGATYNEQFF	TGTGCCAGCAGTCACGGCGCGACCTACAATGAGCAGTTCTTC
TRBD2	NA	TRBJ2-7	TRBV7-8	CASSLELAGSYEQYF	TGTGCCAGCAGCTTAGAACTAGCGGGGTCCTACGAGCAGTACTTC
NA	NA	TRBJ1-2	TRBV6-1	CASSPTVPYGYTF	TGTGCCAGCAGTCCCACCGTACCCTATGGCTACACCTTC
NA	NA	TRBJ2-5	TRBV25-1	CASSPQETQYF	TGTGCCAGCAGTCCCCAAGAGACCCAGTACTTC
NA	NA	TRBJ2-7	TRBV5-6	CASSLVGGGYYEQYF	TGTGCCAGCAGCTTGGTCGGAGGGGGCTACTACGAGCAGTACTTC
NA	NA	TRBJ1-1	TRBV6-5	CASSYTGTRSTEAFF	TGTGCCAGCAGCTATACCGGGACAAGATCCACTGAAGCTTTCTTT
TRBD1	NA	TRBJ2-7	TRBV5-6	CASSSRDRAHEQYF	TGTGCCAGCAGCTCCCGGGACAGGGCCCACGAGCAGTACTTC
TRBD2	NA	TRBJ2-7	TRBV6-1	CASIQGGSYEQYF	TGTGCCAGCATTCAAGGCGGGAGCTACGAGCAGTACTTC
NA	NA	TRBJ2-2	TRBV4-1	CASTNGWGVTGELFF	TGCGCCAGCACCAACGGGTGGGGGGTCACCGGGGAGCTGTTTTTT
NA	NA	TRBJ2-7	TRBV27	CASSPWGLKSSYEQYF	TGTGCCAGCAGCCCCTGGGGGCTCAAAAGCTCCTACGAGCAGTACTTC
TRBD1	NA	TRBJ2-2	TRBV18	CASSPRPGGAGTGELFF	TGTGCCAGCTCACCACGGCCAGGGGGCGCCGGCACCGGGGAGCTGTTTTTT
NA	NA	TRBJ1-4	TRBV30	CAWSEGYEKLFF	TGTGCCTGGAGCGAAGGGTATGAAAAACTGTTTTTT
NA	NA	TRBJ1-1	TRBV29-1	CSVAALNTEAFF	TGCAGCGTTGCCGCCTTGAACACTGAAGCTTTCTTT
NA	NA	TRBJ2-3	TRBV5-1	CASSDSNTDTQYF	TGCGCCAGCAGTGATTCTAACACAGATACGCAGTATTTT
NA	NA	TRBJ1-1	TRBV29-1	CSVRGLLSQGTEAFF	TGCAGCGTTAGGGGACTCCTCTCGCAGGGCACTGAAGCTTTCTTT
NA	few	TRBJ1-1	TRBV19	CASTVQGGGFTEAFF	TGTGCCAGTACGGTCCAGGGTGGTGGGTTCACTGAAGCTTTCTTT
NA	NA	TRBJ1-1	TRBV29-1	CSVEEGRVNTEAFF	TGCAGCGTTGAAGAAGGGCGGGTTAACACTGAAGCTTTCTTT
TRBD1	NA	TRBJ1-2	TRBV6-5	CASSLRDRANYGYTF	TGTGCCAGCTCCCTAAGGGACAGAGCTAACTATGGCTACACCTTC
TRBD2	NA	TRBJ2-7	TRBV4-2	CASSPSGGLAGPYYEQYF	TGTGCCAGCAGCCCTTCTGGGGGCCTAGCGGGACCTTACTACGAGCAGTACTTC
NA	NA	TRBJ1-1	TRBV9	CASSGPLSSTHTEAFF	TGTGCCAGCAGCGGGCCCCTATCGTCGACCCACACTGAAGCTTTCTTT